Shown below are 24 T cell receptor beta chains from a single sample sequenced in a study of T cell changes during pregnancy in multiple sclerosis. This table comes from immunoSEQ multiplex PCR, and its TCRdb copy is limited to in-frame clones, with some not included. Of around 100,000 clones detected, about nine tenths appear once; the ten largest clones hold 1.9%. The sample here was peripheral blood, taken after pregnancy. These receptors were obtained from a female donor with multiple sclerosis, enrolled in a pregnancy study.

This clone has just one count. The J gene is TRBJ1-2, the V gene TRBV19; 8 bases match TRBD1. The CDR3 covers 18 residues. Germline V gene lookup returns CDR1 LNHDA and CDR2 SQIVND (reference sequence). V was clipped by 7 bases and J by 3 bases; unmatched bases: 19. CDR3 nucleotide sequence: TGTGCCAGTACCACCTCGAGCGGACAGGGATTGGGATACTATGGCTACACCTTC. Encoded protein: CASTTSSGQGLGYYGYTF.

The chain carries TRBV28 and TRBJ2-5; 7 bases agree with TRBD2. The CDR3 is 15 amino acids. V was clipped by 0 bases and J by 2 bases; unmatched bases: 3. Germline assignment: CDR1 MDHEN and CDR2 SYDVKM. For the CDR3, the DNA is TGTGCCAGCAGTTTATGGAGCGGGAAACAAGAGACCCAGTACTTC. It encodes CASSLWSGKQETQYF.

As regards this clone: Other DNA sequences within the sample encode an identical CDR3. The CDR3: CSVGTSGSYNEQFF. The CDR3 DNA reads as TGCAGCGTGGGGACTAGCGGTTCCTACAATGAGCAGTTCTTC. This chain joins TRBV29-1 and TRBJ2-1, with TRBD2 matching 11 bases. This CDR3 contains 14 residues. CDR1 is SQVTM and CDR2 is ANQGSEA in the germline V gene. After removal of 6 bases from V and 1 base from J, the junction contained 2 bases not matched to a gene.

This clone was found once. V gene TRBV10-2 combines with J gene TRBJ2-7; 10 bases match TRBD2. The CDR3 length is 12 residues. Germline assignment: CDR1 WSHSY and CDR2 SAAADI. The CDR3 sequence is CSSGGASYEQYF. For the CDR3, the DNA is TGCTCGAGCGGGGGGGCCTCCTACGAGCAGTACTTC.

This rearrangement joins TRBV7-9 to TRBJ2-5, with 11 positions matching TRBD2. The V gene end was trimmed by 5 bases and the J gene end by 5 bases; junction bases not matched to a gene: 4. CDR3 size: 14 residues. CDR1 is SEHNR, CDR2 FQNEAQ, per germline (reference sequence). The chain's CDR3 is CASSKLAGEETQYF. The CDR3 nucleotides read TGTGCCAGCAGCAAACTAGCGGGAGAGGAGACCCAGTACTTC. Supplemented by reference TRBV7-9 and TRBJ2-5, the full variable domain reads DTGVSQNPRHKITKRGQNVTFRCDPISEHNRLYWYRQTLGQGPEFLTYFQNEAQLEKSRLLSDRFSAERPKGSFSTLEIQRTEQGDSAMYLCASSKLAGEETQYFGPGTRLLVL.

The V and J genes are TRBV18 and TRBJ2-5; 9 positions agree with TRBD1. Germline V gene lookup returns CDR1 KGHSH and CDR2 LQKENI. The junction had 4 bases not matched to a gene; V was cut back by 4 bases and J by 4 bases. This CDR3 comprises 14 residues. In DNA form, the CDR3 reads TGTGCCAGCTCACTGGACAGGGGAGGAGAGACCCAGTACTTC. Encoded protein: CASSLDRGGETQYF.

The chain uses TRBV21-1 and TRBJ2-7; the D call in the table, TRBD1, was not verified against the DNA. TRBV21-1 is given as a pseudogene. This CDR3 spans 14 amino acids. The CDR3 DNA sequence: TGTGCCAGCAGCACCCTGGGACAGGGTAACGAGCAGTACTTC. This gives the protein CASSTLGQGNEQYF.

This chain connects TRBV30 to TRBJ2-1; 11 nucleotides agree with TRBD2. CDR3 length equals 14 residues. Per the germline V gene, CDR1 is GTSNPN and CDR2 is SVGIG (reference sequence). The ends lost 1 base at V and 5 bases at J; junction bases unmatched: 1. The CDR3 loop reads CAWSGLAGNNEQFF. The DNA of the CDR3 is TGTGCCTGGAGTGGACTAGCGGGGAACAATGAGCAGTTCTTC.

V is TRBV28 and J is TRBJ2-5; D ambiguous. Trimming cost V 2 bases and J 3 bases, with 10 bases left between them. CDR3 length: 14 residues. Per germline, CDR1 MDHEN and CDR2 SYDVKM. In DNA, the CDR3 is TGTGCCAGCAGTTTAGTAGGCAGCGAAGAGACCCAGTACTTC. Its protein product is CASSLVGSEETQYF.

The chain uses TRBV7-3 and TRBJ2-3; perhaps TRBD2 as D (5 bases). Trimming stripped 1 base from V and 0 bases from J, with 8 bases between. CDR1 SGHTA and CDR2 FQGTGA come from the germline V gene. There are 15 residues in the CDR3. CDR3 in DNA: TGTGCCAGCAGCTTAAACGGGGTTAGCACAGATACGCAGTATTTT. Amino acids: CASSLNGVSTDTQYF.

V is TRBV5-1 and J is TRBJ2-1, with D unresolved. CDR3 length: 11 amino acids. Deletions cut 0 bases from V and 10 bases from J, with 5 bases between. The germline gives CDR1 SGHRS, CDR2 YFSETQ. This chain's CDR3 is CASSLGQEQFF. Written as DNA, the CDR3 is TGCGCCAGCAGCTTGGGTCAGGAGCAGTTCTTC.

The chain couples TRBV5-6 to TRBJ1-1; 7 nucleotides agree with TRBD1. V shed 4 bases, J shed 7 bases, and the junction held 7 bases outside the gene matches. The germline V gene encodes CDR1 SGHDT and CDR2 YYEEEE. The length of the CDR3 is 13 residues. In nucleotides, the CDR3 is TGTGCCAGCAGCACGACAGGGCCGGGTGAAGCTTTCTTT. The encoded protein is CASSTTGPGEAFF.

V and J are TRBV28 and TRBJ1-2; 9 positions match TRBD1. J was trimmed by 8 bases and V by 5 bases; bases with no gene match: 9. This CDR3 has 14 residues. The germline V gene has CDR1 MDHEN and CDR2 SYDVKM. The CDR3 region is CASSPGTGLRGYTF. DNA of the CDR3: TGTGCCAGCAGTCCCGGGACAGGGCTTCGGGGCTACACCTTC.

This clone was recorded once. The CDR3 bases are TGTGCCAGCAGCCGGGGACAGAACCTAAACACCGGGGAGCTGTTTTTT. Encoded protein: CASSRGQNLNTGELFF. V is TRBV2 and J is TRBJ2-2; 7 bases are a match to TRBD1. Per the germline V gene, CDR1 is SNHLY and CDR2 is FYNNEI. The CDR3 spans 16 residues. V lost 6 bases, J lost 2 bases, and 9 bases stayed unmatched.

This clone has just one count. The chain combines TRBV4-1 with TRBJ1-3; D ambiguous. This CDR3 comprises 16 residues. From germline, CDR1 is MGHRA and CDR2 YSYEKL. V was trimmed by 1 base and J by 0 bases, leaving 10 bases between them. CDR3 sequence: CASSQVLTSSGNTIYF. In DNA, the CDR3 is TGCGCCAGCAGCCAAGTCCTCACAAGCTCTGGAAACACCATATATTTT.

The count of this clone is one. The CDR3 DNA follows: TGCAGCGGTGGACAGGTCACCGGGGAGCTGTTTTTT. This encodes CSGGQVTGELFF. The V and J genes are TRBV29-1 and TRBJ2-2; 7 bases align to TRBD1. J gave up 4 bases and V 7 bases, and 3 bases lay outside the gene matches. CDR3 length: 12 residues. Germline V gene sequence: CDR1 SQVTM, CDR2 ANQGSEA.

The chain uses TRBV2 and TRBJ1-3; no clear D. Trimming removed 0 bases from V and 2 bases from J, with 8 bases in between. The germline gives CDR1 SNHLY, CDR2 FYNNEI. The length of the CDR3 is 15 residues. The CDR3 nucleotides read TGTGCCAGCAGTGAAGCAAGGGAGCCTGGAAACACCATATATTTT. It translates to CASSEAREPGNTIYF.

CDR3 sequence reads: CASSSGFQETQYF. In DNA, the CDR3 is TGTGCCAGCAGTTCGGGGTTTCAAGAGACCCAGTACTTC. This chain joins TRBV27 and TRBJ2-5, with D possibly being TRBD2 (5 bases). CDR1 MNHEY and CDR2 SMNVEV come from the germline V gene (reference sequence). The CDR3 is made up of 13 amino acids. The ends were cut back, 4 bases at V and 2 bases at J, with 8 bases in the middle.

The chain couples TRBV7-6 to TRBJ2-3; 9 bases agree with TRBD2. CDR3 length: 16 amino acids. In germline, CDR1 is SGHVS, CDR2 FNYEAQ. V shed 2 bases and J 0 bases; nucleotides not matched to a gene: 3. CDR3 coding DNA: TGTGCCAGCAGCTTATTGGCGGGAGGGAGCACAGATACGCAGTATTTT. This gives the protein CASSLLAGGSTDTQYF.

The chain employs TRBV19 and TRBJ2-2, with D possibly TRBD1 on 6 matching bases. The V gene's germline CDR1 is LNHDA and CDR2 SQIVND (reference sequence). The V and J ends lost 6 bases and 6 bases respectively, with 14 bases between them. The CDR3 loop spans 14 amino acids. This CDR3 reads CASRFSGVPGELFF. In DNA form, the CDR3 reads TGTGCCAGTAGGTTCTCAGGGGTCCCCGGGGAGCTGTTTTTT.

CDR3 in amino acids: CASSVGGTGGSYEQFF. DNA of the CDR3: TGTGCCAGCAGCGTAGGAGGGACAGGGGGCAGCTATGAGCAGTTCTTC. The chain recombines TRBV9 with TRBJ2-1; 12 bases are shared with TRBD1. V dropped 0 bases and J dropped 8; count of bases not matched to a gene: 6. CDR3 length: 16 residues. Germline loops: CDR1 SGDLS, CDR2 YYNGEE.

The chain links TRBV6-5 to TRBJ2-5; D remains unclear. Germline V gene data show CDR1 as MNHEY and CDR2 as SVGAGI. V was trimmed by 2 bases and J by 5 bases, leaving 3 bases between them. CDR3 length: 11 amino acids. This chain's CDR3 is CASSYEETQYF. DNA of the CDR3: TGTGCCAGCAGTTACGAGGAGACCCAGTACTTC.

V gene TRBV9 combines with J gene TRBJ2-5, with D possibly matching TRBD2 (5 bases). Germline values: CDR1 SGDLS, CDR2 YYNGEE. The CDR3 runs to 15 residues. V lost 0 bases and J lost 5, with 14 bases in between. The CDR3 coding sequence is TGTGCCAGCAGCGTAGTTCCGGGGATTGGTGAGACCCAGTACTTC. Protein product: CASSVVPGIGETQYF.

On this clone itself: Other DNA sequences of this sample code for an identical CDR3. The chain couples TRBV5-1 to TRBJ1-6, with D perhaps TRBD1 (6 bases). The CDR3 spans 14 residues. From germline, CDR1 is SGHRS and CDR2 YFSETQ. Trimming stripped 0 bases from V and 9 bases from J, with 10 bases between. In nucleotides, the CDR3 is TGCGCCAGCAGCTTGGAACAGGGTCGTTCACCCCTCCACTTT. Encoded protein: CASSLEQGRSPLHF.